This record concerns one T cell receptor beta chain sequence. Between the trimmed V and J ends, which lost 2 bases and 0 bases, there was a span of 22 bases. This CDR3 spans 19 amino acids. Germline V gives CDR1 SGHVS, CDR2 FNYEAQ. These data are taken from a study of blood T cell repertoires in COVID-19. The table came from immunoSEQ multiplex PCR; TCRdb's copy has only in-frame clones and leaves some out. This sample has about 200,000 clones, with 86% found just once. Sequencing was done on a sample of peripheral blood. This chain uses TRBV7-6 with TRBJ1-1; no clear D gene. The sequence was obtained from a woman aged 50 to 60 with COVID-19, enrolled during active disease. The CDR3 reads CASSLRLGGQDFMNTEAFF. The CDR3 bases are TGTGCCAGCAGCTTACGACTAGGAGGGCAGGATTTTATGAACACTGAAGCTTTCTTT.